Listed below are T cell receptor beta chains from one sample, sequenced in a study of shared clonotypes between healthy human individuals. Sequencing used immunoSEQ multiplex PCR; TCRdb keeps in-frame clones, though not all of them. Here the sample spans approximately 120,000 clones, more than 65% being singletons. The sequenced sample was memory CD8+ T cells sorted from blood. These receptors were collected from a woman aged 30 to 39 in good health. The CDR3 runs from the conserved cysteine through the conserved F or W. D genes are given only for firm matches. Part of the rows lack a size; the others show once, few, many or a class for expanded clones.

TRBJ1-2,TRBV27,.,.,TGTGCCAGCAGTTTGAACGGCAACTATGGCTACACCTTC,CASSLNGNYGYTF
TRBJ2-7,TRBV6-6,.,.,TGTGCCAGCAGGCCGGGGCCCGCCTCCTACGAGCAGTACTTC,CASRPGPASYEQYF
TRBJ2-2,TRBV11-2,.,.,TGTGCCAGCAGCTTAGTACAGGGCGGGGAGCTGTTTTTT,CASSLVQGGELFF
TRBJ2-7,TRBV10-3,.,many,TGTGCCATCAGTCCGGGACTCGAGCAGTACTTC,CAISPGLEQYF
TRBJ1-2,TRBV7-9,.,.,TGTGCCAGCAGCGGGCAGGAGGGACACTCAAACGGAGGCTACACCTTC,CASSGQEGHSNGGYTF
TRBJ2-7,TRBV2,TRBD1,.,TGTGCCAGCAGTGGATTTGGACAGGGGCTTGCCTACGAGCAGTACTTC,CASSGFGQGLAYEQYF
TRBJ2-7,TRBV2,.,once,TGTGCCAGCGTCCCTCCGAGCTCCTACGAGCAGTACTTC,CASVPPSSYEQYF
TRBJ2-2,TRBV19,TRBD1,.,TGTGCCAGTAGTATAGGGGACAGGAGTTATCCGAACACCGGGGAGCTGTTTTTT,CASSIGDRSYPNTGELFF
TRBJ2-7,TRBV2,.,few,TGTGCCAGCAGGGGGGGCAGAGGAACCTACGAGCAGTACTTC,CASRGGRGTYEQYF
TRBJ2-1,TRBV7-2,TRBD2,.,TGTGCCAGCAGCGCGACGGGACTAGCGGGGTACAATGAGCAGTTCTTC,CASSATGLAGYNEQFF
TRBJ2-3,TRBV7-9,TRBD2,.,TGTGCCAGCAGCGGCGGGACTAGCAATACAGATACGCAGTATTTT,CASSGGTSNTDTQYF
TRBJ1-1,TRBV5-4,.,.,TGTGCCAGCAGCTTTCGGGGGGCGGCGGAAGCTTTCTTT,CASSFRGAAEAFF
TRBJ1-1,TRBV4-1,.,.,TGCGCCAGCAGCCCAAGGCTGTCCAGGGGAACTGAAGCTTTCTTT,CASSPRLSRGTEAFF
TRBJ1-3,TRBV28,.,.,TGTGCCAGCAGTCAGGGTTCTGGAAACACCATATATTTT,CASSQGSGNTIYF
TRBJ2-3,TRBV9,.,once,TGTGCCACCGGATTATTAGATACGCAGTATTTT,CATGLLDTQYF
TRBJ1-5,TRBV28,TRBD1,once,TGTGCCAGCAGCCGCATAACGGGACAGCACTTCTATAGCAATCAGCCCCAGCATTTT,CASSRITGQHFYSNQPQHF
TRBJ2-1,TRBV28,TRBD2,.,TGTGCCAGCACCAAGTTCTGGGATCCGGGACTAGCGGGGGGCTACAATGAGCAGTTCTTC,CASTKFWDPGLAGGYNEQFF
TRBJ1-5,TRBV4-1,.,.,TGCGCCAGCAGCCAAGAGGAGAGCAATCAGCCCCAGCATTTT,CASSQEESNQPQHF
TRBJ2-7,TRBV9,TRBD2,.,TGTGCCAGCAGCGTTCTAGCGGGAGGTAACGAGCAGTACTTC,CASSVLAGGNEQYF
TRBJ1-1,TRBV6-6,TRBD1,once,TGTGCCAGCAACCAACAGGGGTTGAAAAACACTGAAGCTTTCTTT,CASNQQGLKNTEAFF
TRBJ1-2,TRBV7-8,.,.,TGTGCCAGCAGCTTAGGTCGAGGGGTTCAAGATGGCTACACCTTC,CASSLGRGVQDGYTF
TRBJ2-2,TRBV5-1,TRBD2,.,TGCGCCAGCACCTGGGGTAGCGGGAGGGCCGGCACCGGGGAGCTGTTTTTT,CASTWGSGRAGTGELFF
TRBJ2-2,TRBV2,.,.,TGTGCCAGCAGTGAATTTTGGTCTAGCGAAAACACCGGGGAGCTGTTTTTT,CASSEFWSSENTGELFF
TRBJ2-5,TRBV19,.,.,TGTGCCAGTAGTATCGGTTCAGGGACCAGAGAGACCCAGTACTTC,CASSIGSGTRETQYF
TRBJ2-7,TRBV27,.,.,TGTGCCAGCTTCGGGGCTGACTACGAGCAGTACTTC,CASFGADYEQYF
TRBJ2-1,TRBV7-3,.,few,TGTGCCAGCAGCCTCAGGGCAGGATCCCACAATGAGCAGTTCTTC,CASSLRAGSHNEQFF
TRBJ2-1,TRBV2,TRBD2,.,TGTGCCAGCTGTAGACTAGCGGGAGGGCCCAATGAGCAGTTCTTC,CASCRLAGGPNEQFF
TRBJ2-1,TRBV7-9,TRBD2,.,TGTGCCAGCAGCTTAGCATTCGGGGGGACCAATGAGCAGTTCTTC,CASSLAFGGTNEQFF
TRBJ2-5,TRBV29-1,TRBD2,once,TGCAGCGTGGGGGCTTGGCTAGCGGGAGAAGGCGAGACCCAGTACTTC,CSVGAWLAGEGETQYF
TRBJ2-7,TRBV5-6,.,.,TGTGCCAGCGCCAGGAGGGGCGGATCCTACGAGCAGTACTTC,CASARRGGSYEQYF
TRBJ2-7,TRBV13,TRBD2,.,TGTGCCAGCAGCTCGACTAGCGCCTACGAGCAGTACTTC,CASSSTSAYEQYF
TRBJ1-5,TRBV6-1,TRBD1,many,TGTGCCAGCAGTGTGGACAGGGGACAGAATCAGCCCCAGCATTTT,CASSVDRGQNQPQHF
TRBJ2-7,TRBV10-2,TRBD2,.,TGCGCCAGCAGACTAGCGAGTGAGCAGTACTTC,CASRLASEQYF
TRBJ2-7,TRBV5-4,.,.,TGTGCCAGCAGGAAGGGGCCAACCTACGAGCAGTACTTC,CASRKGPTYEQYF
TRBJ2-1,TRBV5-1,.,.,TGCGCCAGCAGCTTGGCCGGCTCCTACAATGAGCAGTTCTTC,CASSLAGSYNEQFF
TRBJ2-7,TRBV7-2,TRBD1,.,TGTGCCAGCACCTTGACAGGGGCCTACGAGCAGTACTTC,CASTLTGAYEQYF
TRBJ2-1,TRBV7-9,TRBD2,.,TGTGCCAGCAGCCAGAGGAGCGGGAGTGGAAACAATGAGCAGTTCTTC,CASSQRSGSGNNEQFF
TRBJ2-1,TRBV15,TRBD2,.,TGTGCCACCGCCCATACCCCGGGACTAGGGTCTGAGCAGTTCTTC,CATAHTPGLGSEQFF
TRBJ1-2,TRBV4-1,TRBD1,.,TGCGCCAGCAGCCTGGGAAGTTTGGACAGGGGGTCCCGGGAGAGTGGCTACACCTTC,CASSLGSLDRGSRESGYTF
TRBJ2-7,TRBV6-1,TRBD1,.,TGTGCCAGCAGTGGGGAACAGGGGGCGATTTGGTACGAGCAGTACTTC,CASSGEQGAIWYEQYF
TRBJ2-7,TRBV11-2,TRBD2,.,TGTGCCAGCAGCTTCGGGGACTATAGGGGCGAGCAGTACTTC,CASSFGDYRGEQYF